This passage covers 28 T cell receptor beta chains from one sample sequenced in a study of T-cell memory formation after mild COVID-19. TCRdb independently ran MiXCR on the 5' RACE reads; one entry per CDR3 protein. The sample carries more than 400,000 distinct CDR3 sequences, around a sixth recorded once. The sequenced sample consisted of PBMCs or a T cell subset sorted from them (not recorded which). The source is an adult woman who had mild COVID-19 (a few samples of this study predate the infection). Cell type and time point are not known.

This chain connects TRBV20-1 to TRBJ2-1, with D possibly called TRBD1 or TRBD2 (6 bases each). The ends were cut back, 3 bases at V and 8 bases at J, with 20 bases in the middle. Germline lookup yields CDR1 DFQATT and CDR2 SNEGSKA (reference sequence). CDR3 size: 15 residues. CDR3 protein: CSARAQSQGRYEQFF. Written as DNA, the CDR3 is TGCAGTGCTAGGGCCCAAAGTCAGGGGAGGTATGAGCAGTTCTTC.

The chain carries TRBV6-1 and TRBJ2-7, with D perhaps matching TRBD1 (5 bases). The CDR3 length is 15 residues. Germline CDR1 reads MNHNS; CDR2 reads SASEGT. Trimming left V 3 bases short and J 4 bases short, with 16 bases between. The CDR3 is CASSDFRQGDYEQYF. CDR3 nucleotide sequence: TGTGCCAGCAGTGACTTTCGGCAGGGTGATTACGAGCAGTACTTC.

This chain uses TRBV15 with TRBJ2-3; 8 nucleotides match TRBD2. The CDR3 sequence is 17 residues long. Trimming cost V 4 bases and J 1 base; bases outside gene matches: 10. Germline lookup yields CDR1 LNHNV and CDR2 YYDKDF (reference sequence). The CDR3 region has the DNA TGTGCCACCAGCACCCAGCGGGAGAGGGGGGGCACAGATACGCAGTATTTT. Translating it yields CATSTQRERGGTDTQYF.

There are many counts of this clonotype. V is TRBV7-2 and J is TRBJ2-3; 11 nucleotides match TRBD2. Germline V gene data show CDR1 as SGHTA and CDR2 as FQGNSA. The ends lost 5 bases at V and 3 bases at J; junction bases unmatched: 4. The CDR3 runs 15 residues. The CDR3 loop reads CASSPGTSGTDTQYF. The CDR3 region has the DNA TGTGCCAGCAGCCCGGGGACTAGCGGTACAGATACGCAGTATTTT.

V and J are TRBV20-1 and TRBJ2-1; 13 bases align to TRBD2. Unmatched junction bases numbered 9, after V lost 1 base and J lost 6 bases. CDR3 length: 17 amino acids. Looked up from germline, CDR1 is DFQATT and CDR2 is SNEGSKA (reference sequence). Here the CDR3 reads CSARAYLTSGGINEQFF. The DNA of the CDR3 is TGCAGTGCTAGAGCCTACCTGACTAGCGGGGGGATCAATGAGCAGTTCTTC.

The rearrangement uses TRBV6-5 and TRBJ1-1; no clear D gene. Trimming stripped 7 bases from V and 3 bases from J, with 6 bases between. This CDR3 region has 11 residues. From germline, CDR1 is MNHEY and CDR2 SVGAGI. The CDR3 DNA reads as TGTGCCAGCAAAAGGGACACTGAAGCTTTCTTT. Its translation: CASKRDTEAFF.

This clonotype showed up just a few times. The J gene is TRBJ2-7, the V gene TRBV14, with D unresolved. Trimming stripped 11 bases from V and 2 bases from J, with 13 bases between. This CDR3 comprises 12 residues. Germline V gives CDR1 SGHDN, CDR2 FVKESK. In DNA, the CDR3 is TGTGCCCAAAGACGCAGGACCTACGAGCAGTACTTC. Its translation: CAQRRRTYEQYF. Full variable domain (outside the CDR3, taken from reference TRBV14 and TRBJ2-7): EAGVTQFPSHSVIEKGQTVTLRCDPISGHDNLYWYRRVMGKEIKFLLHFVKESKQDESGMPNNRFLAERTGGTYSTLKVQPAELEDSGVYFCAQRRRTYEQYFGPGTRLTVT.

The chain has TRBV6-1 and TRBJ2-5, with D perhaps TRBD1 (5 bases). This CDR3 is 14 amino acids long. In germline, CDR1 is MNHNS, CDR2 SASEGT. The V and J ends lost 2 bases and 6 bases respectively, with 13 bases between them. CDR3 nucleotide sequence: TGTGCCAGCAGTGAATCGATAAGGGGCAAGACCCAGTACTTC. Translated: CASSESIRGKTQYF.

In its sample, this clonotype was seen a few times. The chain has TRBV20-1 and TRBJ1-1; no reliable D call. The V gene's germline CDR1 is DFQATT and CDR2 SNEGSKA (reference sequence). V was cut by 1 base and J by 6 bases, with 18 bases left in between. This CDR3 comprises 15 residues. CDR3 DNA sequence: TGCAGTGCTAGAGGGGGTTTTGAGGGCAACGCTGAAGCTTTCTTT. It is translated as CSARGGFEGNAEAFF.

The CDR3 nucleotides are TGCGCCAGCAGCTTGGGGGTTCACACCTTC. Its protein product is CASSLGVHTF. V and J are TRBV5-1 and TRBJ1-2; unclear D gene. Germline CDR1 reads SGHRS; CDR2 reads YFSETQ. Trimming cost V 0 bases and J 12 bases, with 6 bases left between them. CDR3 size: 10 residues.

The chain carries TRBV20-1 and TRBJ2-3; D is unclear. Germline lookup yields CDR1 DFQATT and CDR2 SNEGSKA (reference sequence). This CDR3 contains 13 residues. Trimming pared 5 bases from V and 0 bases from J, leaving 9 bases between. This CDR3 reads CSAPPRSTDTQYF. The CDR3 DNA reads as TGCAGTGCTCCCCCCAGAAGCACAGATACGCAGTATTTT.

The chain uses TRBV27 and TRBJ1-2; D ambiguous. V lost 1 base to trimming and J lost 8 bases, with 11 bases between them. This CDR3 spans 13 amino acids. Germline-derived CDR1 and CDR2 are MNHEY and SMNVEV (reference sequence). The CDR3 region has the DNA TGTGCCAGCAGTTTATGGGCGGGGAGGGGCTACACCTTC. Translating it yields CASSLWAGRGYTF.

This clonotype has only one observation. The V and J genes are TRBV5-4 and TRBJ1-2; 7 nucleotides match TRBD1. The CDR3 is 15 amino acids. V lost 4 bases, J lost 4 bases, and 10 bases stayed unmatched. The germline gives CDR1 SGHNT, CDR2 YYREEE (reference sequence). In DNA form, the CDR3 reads TGTGCCAGCAGCATGTGGATGGACAGGTTCTATGGCTACACCTTC. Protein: CASSMWMDRFYGYTF. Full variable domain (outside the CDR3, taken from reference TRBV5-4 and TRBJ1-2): ETGVTQSPTHLIKTRGQQVTLRCSSQSGHNTVSWYQQALGQGPQFIFQYYREEENGRGNFPPRFSGLQFPNYSSELNVNALELDDSALYLCASSMWMDRFYGYTFGSGTRLTVV.

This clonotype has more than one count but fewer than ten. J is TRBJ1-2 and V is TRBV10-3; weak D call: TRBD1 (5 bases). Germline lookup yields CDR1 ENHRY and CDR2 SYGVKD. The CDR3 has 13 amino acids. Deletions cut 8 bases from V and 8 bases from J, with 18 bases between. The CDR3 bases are TGTGCCATCGCCCGGGGCTTCTTAGAGGGCTACACCTTC. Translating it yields CAIARGFLEGYTF.

The CDR3, as DNA: TGCGCCAGCAGCCAAGGGGGGAGCGGGGGAGAGACCCAGTACTTC. Its protein product is CASSQGGSGGETQYF. V and J are TRBV4-1 and TRBJ2-5; 8 positions agree with TRBD2. Per germline, CDR1 MGHRA and CDR2 YSYEKL. V was clipped by 1 base and J by 4 bases; unmatched bases: 5. The CDR3 covers 15 residues.

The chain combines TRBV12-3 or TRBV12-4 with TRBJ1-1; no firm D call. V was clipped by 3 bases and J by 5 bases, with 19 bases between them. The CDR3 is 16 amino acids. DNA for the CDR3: TGTGCCAGCAGTTTCGTGCGCGGGGTGGGTTTTACTGAAGCTTTCTTT. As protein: CASSFVRGVGFTEAFF.

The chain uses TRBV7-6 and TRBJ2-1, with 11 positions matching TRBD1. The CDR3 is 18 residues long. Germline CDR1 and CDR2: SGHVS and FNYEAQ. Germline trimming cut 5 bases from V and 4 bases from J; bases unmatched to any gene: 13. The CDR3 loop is CASSLRLGQGDRYNEQFF. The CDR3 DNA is TGTGCCAGCAGCCTAAGACTGGGACAGGGGGACAGGTACAATGAGCAGTTCTTC.

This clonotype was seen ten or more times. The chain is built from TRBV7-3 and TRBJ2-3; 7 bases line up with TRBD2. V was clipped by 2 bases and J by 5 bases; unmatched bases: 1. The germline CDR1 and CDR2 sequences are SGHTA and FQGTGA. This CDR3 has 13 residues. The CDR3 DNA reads TGTGCCAGCAGCTTATCGGGGGGAGATACGCAGTATTTT. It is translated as CASSLSGGDTQYF. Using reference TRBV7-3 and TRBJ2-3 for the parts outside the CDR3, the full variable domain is GAGVSQTPSNKVTEKGKYVELRCDPISGHTALYWYRQSLGQGPEFLIYFQGTGAADDSGLPNDRFFAVRPEGSVSTLKIQRTERGDSAVYLCASSLSGGDTQYFGPGTRLTVL.

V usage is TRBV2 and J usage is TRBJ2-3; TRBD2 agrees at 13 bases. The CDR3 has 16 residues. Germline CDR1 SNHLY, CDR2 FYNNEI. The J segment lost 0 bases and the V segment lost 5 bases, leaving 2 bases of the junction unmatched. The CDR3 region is CASSKGLAGSTDTQYF. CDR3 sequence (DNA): TGTGCCAGCAGTAAGGGACTAGCGGGAAGCACAGATACGCAGTATTTT.

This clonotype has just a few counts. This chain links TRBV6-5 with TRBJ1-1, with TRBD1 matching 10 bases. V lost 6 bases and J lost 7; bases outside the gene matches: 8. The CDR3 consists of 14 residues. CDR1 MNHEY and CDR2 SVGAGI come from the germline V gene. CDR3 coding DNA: TGTGCCAGCAGGAAGGACAGGGGGGGCCTTGAAGCTTTCTTT. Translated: CASRKDRGGLEAFF.

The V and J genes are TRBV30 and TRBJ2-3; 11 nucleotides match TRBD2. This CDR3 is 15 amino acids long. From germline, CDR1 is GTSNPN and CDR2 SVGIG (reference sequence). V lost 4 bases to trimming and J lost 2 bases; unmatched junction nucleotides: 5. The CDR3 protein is CAWTRLAGLTDTQYF. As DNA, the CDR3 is TGTGCCTGGACCCGACTAGCGGGGCTCACAGATACGCAGTATTTT.

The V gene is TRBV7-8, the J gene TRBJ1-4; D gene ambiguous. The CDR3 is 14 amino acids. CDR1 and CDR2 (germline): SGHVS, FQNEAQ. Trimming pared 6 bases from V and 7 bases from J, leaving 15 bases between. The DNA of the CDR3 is TGTGCCAGCAGGGAAATGGGAGAATTTGAAAAACTGTTTTTT. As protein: CASREMGEFEKLFF.

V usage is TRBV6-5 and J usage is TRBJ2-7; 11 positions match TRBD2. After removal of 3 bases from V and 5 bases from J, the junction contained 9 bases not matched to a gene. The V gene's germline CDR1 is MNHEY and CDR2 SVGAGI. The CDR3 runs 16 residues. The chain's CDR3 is CASSYLSGRANNEQYF. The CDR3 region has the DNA TGTGCCAGCAGTTATCTTAGCGGGAGGGCAAACAACGAGCAGTACTTC.

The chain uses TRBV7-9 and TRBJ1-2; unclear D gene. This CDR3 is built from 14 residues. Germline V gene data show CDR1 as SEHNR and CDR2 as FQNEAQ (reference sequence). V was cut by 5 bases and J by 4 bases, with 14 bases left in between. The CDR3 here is CASSPLTRTYGYTF. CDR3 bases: TGTGCCAGCAGCCCCCTGACGCGAACCTATGGCTACACCTTC. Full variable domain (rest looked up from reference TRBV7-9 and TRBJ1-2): DTGVSQNPRHKITKRGQNVTFRCDPISEHNRLYWYRQTLGQGPEFLTYFQNEAQLEKSRLLSDRFSAERPKGSFSTLEIQRTEQGDSAMYLCASSPLTRTYGYTFGSGTRLTVV.

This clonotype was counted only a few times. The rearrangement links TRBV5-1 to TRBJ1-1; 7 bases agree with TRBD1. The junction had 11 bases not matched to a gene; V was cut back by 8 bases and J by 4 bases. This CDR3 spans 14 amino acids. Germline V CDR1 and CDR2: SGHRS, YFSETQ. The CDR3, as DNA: TGCGCCAGTCGCATTCAGGGGGGTCCCACTGAAGCTTTCTTT. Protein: CASRIQGGPTEAFF.

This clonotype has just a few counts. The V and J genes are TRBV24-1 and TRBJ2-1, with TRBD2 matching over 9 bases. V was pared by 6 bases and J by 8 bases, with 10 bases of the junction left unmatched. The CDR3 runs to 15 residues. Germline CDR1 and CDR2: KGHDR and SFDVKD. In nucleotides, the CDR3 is TGTGCCACCAGTCCGACTAGCGGTATGTGGGATGAGCAGTTCTTC. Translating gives CATSPTSGMWDEQFF.

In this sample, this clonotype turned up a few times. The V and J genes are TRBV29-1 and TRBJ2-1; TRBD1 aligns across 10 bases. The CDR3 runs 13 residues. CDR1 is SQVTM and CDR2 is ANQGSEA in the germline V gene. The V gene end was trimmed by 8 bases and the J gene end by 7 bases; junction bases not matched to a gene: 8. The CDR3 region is CSTWTGGSNEQFF. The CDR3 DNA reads TGCAGCACGTGGACAGGGGGTAGTAATGAGCAGTTCTTC.

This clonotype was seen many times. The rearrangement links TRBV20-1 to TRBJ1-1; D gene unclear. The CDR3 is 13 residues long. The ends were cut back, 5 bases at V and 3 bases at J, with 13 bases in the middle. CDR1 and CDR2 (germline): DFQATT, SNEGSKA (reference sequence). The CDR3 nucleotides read TGCAGTGCTCCAAACCCCGAGGACACTGAAGCTTTCTTT. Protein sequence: CSAPNPEDTEAFF.